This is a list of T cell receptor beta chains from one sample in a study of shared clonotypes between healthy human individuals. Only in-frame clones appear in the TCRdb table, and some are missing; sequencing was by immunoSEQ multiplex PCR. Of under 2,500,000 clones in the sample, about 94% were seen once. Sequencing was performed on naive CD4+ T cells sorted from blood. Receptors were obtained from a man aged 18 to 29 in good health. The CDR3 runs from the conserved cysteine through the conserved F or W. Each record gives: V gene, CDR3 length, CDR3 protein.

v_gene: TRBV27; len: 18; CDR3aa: CASSHLGQMEGANTEAFF
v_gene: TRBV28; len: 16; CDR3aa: CASSVLAGPNTGELFF
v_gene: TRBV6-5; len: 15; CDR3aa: CASSRWTSSTDTQYF
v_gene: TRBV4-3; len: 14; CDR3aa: CASSQDRMPDPQYF
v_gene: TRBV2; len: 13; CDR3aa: CASSGQGYTEAFF
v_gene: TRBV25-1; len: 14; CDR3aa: CASSETSGAYEQYF
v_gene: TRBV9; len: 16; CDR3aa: CASSVGRGLDGNTIYF
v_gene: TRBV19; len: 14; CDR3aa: CASSIGSVNGEQYF
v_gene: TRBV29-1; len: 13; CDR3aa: CSVRGGGNQPQHF
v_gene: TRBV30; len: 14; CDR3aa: CAWNSGRSYNEQFF
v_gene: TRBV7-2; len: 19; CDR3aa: CASSPRPNPGRRYTGELFF
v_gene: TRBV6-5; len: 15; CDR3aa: CASSYRDREPYEQYF
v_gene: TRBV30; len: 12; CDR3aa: CAWSPGAGELFF
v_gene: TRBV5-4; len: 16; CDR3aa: CASSSGLLLGTDTQYF
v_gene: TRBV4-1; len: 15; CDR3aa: CASSRGDRGNTEAFF
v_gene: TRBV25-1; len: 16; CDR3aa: CASSRQVPSSTDTQYF
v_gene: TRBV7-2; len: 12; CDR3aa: CASSFASDTQYF
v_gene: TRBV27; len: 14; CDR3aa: CASSSGRLEGTQYF
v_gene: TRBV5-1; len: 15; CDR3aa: CASSLVPGNTGELFF
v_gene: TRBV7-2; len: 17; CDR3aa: CASSSERVAGGTYEQYF
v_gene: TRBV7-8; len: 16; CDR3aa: CASSQTGLFPGNTIYF
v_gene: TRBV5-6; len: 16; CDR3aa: CASSLEGLAGTDTQYF
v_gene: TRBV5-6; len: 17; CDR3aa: CASSPSTSGGRSYEQYF
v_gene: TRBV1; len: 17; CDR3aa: CTSSQHSKGVYNSPLHF
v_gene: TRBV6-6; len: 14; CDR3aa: CASNLAGVVGELFF
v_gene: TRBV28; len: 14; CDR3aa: CASSLNGRGNEQFF
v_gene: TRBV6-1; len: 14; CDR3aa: CASSEGVAKNIQYF
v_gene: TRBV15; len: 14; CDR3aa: CATSRDGNRDTIYF
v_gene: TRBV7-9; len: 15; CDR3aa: CASSLGTPVGEKLFF
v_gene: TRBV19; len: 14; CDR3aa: CASRADSSNEKLFF
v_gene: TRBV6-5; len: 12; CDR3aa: CASGRGPSGYTF
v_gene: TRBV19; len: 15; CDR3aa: CASSIGGGGGYEQYF